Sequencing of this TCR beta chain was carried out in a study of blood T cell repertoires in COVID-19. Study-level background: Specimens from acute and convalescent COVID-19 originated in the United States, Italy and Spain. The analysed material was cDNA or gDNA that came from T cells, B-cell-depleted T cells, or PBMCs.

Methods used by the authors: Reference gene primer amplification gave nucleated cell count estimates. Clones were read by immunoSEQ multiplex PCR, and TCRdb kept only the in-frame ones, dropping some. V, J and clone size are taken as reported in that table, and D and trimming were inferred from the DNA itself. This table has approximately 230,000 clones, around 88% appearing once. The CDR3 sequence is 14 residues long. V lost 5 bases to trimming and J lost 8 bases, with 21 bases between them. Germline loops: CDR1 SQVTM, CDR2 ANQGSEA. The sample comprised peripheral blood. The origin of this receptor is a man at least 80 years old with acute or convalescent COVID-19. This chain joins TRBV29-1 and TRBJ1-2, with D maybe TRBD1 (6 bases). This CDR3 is CSVTPQGGAMGYTF. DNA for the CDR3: TGCAGCGTTACCCCCCAAGGGGGGGCCATGGGCTACACCTTC. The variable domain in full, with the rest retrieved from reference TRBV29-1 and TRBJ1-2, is SAVISQKPSRDICQRGTSLTIQCQVDSQVTMMFWYRQQPGQSLTLIATANQGSEATYESGFVIDKFPISRPNLTFSTLTVSNMSPEDSSIYLCSVTPQGGAMGYTFGSGTRLTVV.